What follows is one T cell receptor beta chain and its context. This clone's antigen is unknown. Base qualities are missing; no much larger clone stands one base away. The immunoSEQ multiplex PCR assay was used to generate TCR libraries, with TCR-beta and/or TCR-alpha/delta assays applied to each sample. The amplified TCR libraries were sequenced using the Illumina high-throughput platform. Concerning the study's data processing: Clustering and dimensionality reduction relied on pairwise TCRdist distances among GMM-specific receptors from T cells that were either sorted ex vivo or expanded in vitro. The score assigned to each clinical repertoire was mean NN-distance, meaning the average TCRdist to the nearest 10% of tetramer-positive reference sequences. GEM TCR motif frequency was calculated as the fraction of unique TCRs that matched known GEM sequences in V/J usage and CDR3 length. Linear discriminant analysis with leave-one-out cross-validation, implemented in scikit-learn, was used to classify active tuberculosis. In its TCRdb copy, this immuneACCESS table keeps in-frame sequences only and misses some clones. Where compared with another copy, unresolved V genes explain less than half of these, and the others have no known cause. D and trimming were read from the DNA, whereas the V and J calls and clone size are those reported in that table. The sample table holds over 40,000 clones, of which approximately 95% were seen once. The ten largest clones represent roughly 3.5% of the sample.

These data come from a study of T cells in tuberculosis (dated by TCRdb to between 2018 and 2020). For the study in its entirety: To characterize T cells specific for the mycobacterial lipid antigen glucose monomycolate (GMM), the study used CD1B tetramers together with high-throughput TCR immunosequencing. IGRA-negative adolescents, IGRA-positive adolescents with latent tuberculosis and adults with active tuberculosis, approximately 11 per group, were compared in a South African clinical cohort.

Broad study findings and their caveats: Smaller mean NN-distances to GMM-specific TCRs were observed in active tuberculosis TCR-alpha repertoires than in IGRA-negative controls, suggesting clonal expansion of GMM-specific TCRs. Clinical samples were chosen by availability of cryopreserved specimens, and active tuberculosis cases were adults while controls were adolescents. Smaller NN-distances were partly driven by shorter CDR3-alpha lengths in active tuberculosis patients, and statistical significance was not reached for the TCR-beta difference. A classifier using the diverse GMM-specific repertoire reached 87% accuracy (AUROC about 0.91), compared with 70% to 75% accuracy using GEM motif frequencies.

At study entry, adolescents were screened for latent tuberculosis infection by tuberculin skin test and QuantiFERON-TB GOLD In-Tube IGRA. Immunosequencing was performed on unsorted cryopreserved PBMC and covered around 100,000 T cells per clinical donor on average. Eleven high schools in the Worcester region of the Western Cape, South Africa, served as enrollment sites for adolescents aged 12 to 18 years. Ten or so M. tuberculosis-infected adolescents and about ten uninfected adolescents, matched for age and sex, were selected. PBMC from adolescents were isolated by density centrifugation from freshly drawn heparinized blood and then cryopreserved. Sequences SQVTM (CDR1) and ANQGSEA (CDR2) are obtained from the germline V gene. The CDR3, cysteine through phenylalanine, is 17 amino acids long. CDR3 DNA is the only sequence kept; it has 51 bases, read in frame from the first base. Trimming accounts for 6 bases at V and 0 bases at J, while the number of junction bases matched to no gene is 8.

The source is a donor aged 10-30 years with latent tuberculosis or without tuberculosis infection. Sequencing was carried out using PBMCs. Recombination linked TRBV29-1 to TRBJ2-1; 13 of the junction bases match TRBD2. The CDR3 reads as follows: CSVARGLAGSSYNEQFF. The sequence in DNA is TGCAGCGTGGCGCGGGGACTAGCGGGGAGCTCCTACAATGAGCAGTTCTTC.